Below, 17 T cell receptor beta chains from the same sample are listed, as sequenced in a study of cytotoxic CD8 clonotypes in ibrutinib-treated CLL. Measured with immunoSEQ multiplex PCR; TCRdb has only the in-frame clones, and not every one. This sample has 250,000 to 350,000 clones, with roughly four fifths found just once. Sequenced material: PBMCs, taken at disease progression, from a patient treated with ibrutinib. These receptors were taken from a human donor with chronic lymphocytic leukemia.

J is TRBJ2-1 and V is TRBV5-1, with D possibly being TRBD2 (5 bases). Trimming left V 4 bases short and J 7 bases short, with 12 bases between. Germline-derived CDR1 and CDR2 are SGHRS and YFSETQ. CDR3 length equals 13 residues. The CDR3 coding sequence is TGCGCCAGCAGCGCTGACTGGACTAATGAGCAGTTCTTC. Translated: CASSADWTNEQFF.

V usage is TRBV4-1 and J usage is TRBJ1-2; 12 bases are shared with TRBD1. Looked up from germline, CDR1 is MGHRA and CDR2 is YSYEKL. The CDR3 has 16 amino acids. Trimming removed 0 bases from V and 7 bases from J; junction bases left unmatched: 6. CDR3 DNA: TGCGCCAGCAGCCAAGATCCAGGGACAGGGGGCCTTGGCTACACCTTC. This codes for CASSQDPGTGGLGYTF.

This clone was observed a few times. This sequence joins TRBV7-9 and TRBJ1-5, with D possibly matching TRBD1 (5 bases). Germline V gives CDR1 SEHNR, CDR2 FQNEAQ (reference sequence). This CDR3 has 15 residues. V gave up 4 bases and J gave up 3 bases, with 13 bases separating them. The CDR3 protein is CASSSNPGANQPQHF. The CDR3 DNA reads TGTGCCAGCAGCTCGAATCCCGGGGCCAATCAGCCCCAGCATTTT.

The chain links TRBV18 to TRBJ2-5; 7 positions match TRBD1. The J segment lost 3 bases and the V segment lost 3 bases, leaving 1 base of the junction unmatched. The CDR3 is made up of 13 amino acids. Per the germline V gene, CDR1 is KGHSH and CDR2 is LQKENI. The CDR3 spells CASSPGTEETQYF. The CDR3 region has the DNA TGTGCCAGCTCACCCGGGACAGAAGAGACCCAGTACTTC.

The chain couples TRBV7-2 to TRBJ2-7, with 13 bases aligning to TRBD2. V was clipped by 0 bases and J by 3 bases; unmatched bases: 2. Germline V gene data show CDR1 as SGHTA and CDR2 as FQGNSA. The CDR3 extends over 16 amino acids. In DNA, the CDR3 is TGTGCCAGCAGCTTAGCACTAGCGGGAGGGAACTACGAGCAGTACTTC. This sequence encodes CASSLALAGGNYEQYF.

The chain links TRBV14 to TRBJ1-2, with D possibly TRBD1 on 5 matching bases. CDR1 and CDR2 from the germline V gene are SGHDN and FVKESK. This CDR3 spans 13 amino acids. V lost 3 bases and J lost 0, with 5 bases in between. The CDR3 is CASSQTANYGYTF. CDR3 DNA sequence: TGTGCCAGCAGCCAGACAGCTAACTATGGCTACACCTTC.

This chain uses TRBV28 with TRBJ2-7; no reliable D call. CDR1 is MDHEN and CDR2 is SYDVKM in the germline V gene. The length of the CDR3 is 12 residues. The V end lost 7 bases, the J end lost 1 base, and 8 bases lay between the germline ends. CDR3 residues: CASKTGSYEQYF. As DNA, the CDR3 is TGTGCCAGCAAGACTGGTTCCTACGAGCAGTACTTC.

The CDR3 reads CASSEFGSEQYF. CDR3 coding DNA: TGTGCCAGCAGTGAATTCGGAAGCGAGCAGTACTTC. This chain links TRBV25-1 with TRBJ2-7; D remains ambiguous. V shed 1 base and J shed 6 bases, with 7 bases lying between them. This CDR3 has 12 amino acids. Germline lookup yields CDR1 MGHDK and CDR2 SYGVNS.

The chain uses TRBV5-4 and TRBJ2-1; 9 bases agree with TRBD2. This CDR3 is 17 amino acids long. From germline, CDR1 is SGHNT and CDR2 YYREEE (reference sequence). Losses at the gene ends were 0 bases for V and 4 bases for J; bases not matched to a gene: 8. For the CDR3, the DNA is TGTGCCAGCAGCTTGGCCGCGGGACTAGCCTCATACAATGAGCAGTTCTTC. Translation gives CASSLAAGLASYNEQFF. Drawing the rest from reference TRBV5-4 and TRBJ2-1, the complete variable domain is ETGVTQSPTHLIKTRGQQVTLRCSSQSGHNTVSWYQQALGQGPQFIFQYYREEENGRGNFPPRFSGLQFPNYSSELNVNALELDDSALYLCASSLAAGLASYNEQFFGPGTRLTVL.

The chain uses TRBV28 and TRBJ1-5; D not certain. Trimming removed 0 bases from V and 1 base from J, with 7 bases in between. The germline V gene encodes CDR1 MDHEN and CDR2 SYDVKM. CDR3 length: 15 amino acids. CDR3 nucleotide sequence: TGTGCCAGCAGTTTATGGGTCGGGAGCAATCAGCCCCAGCATTTT. Protein sequence: CASSLWVGSNQPQHF.

V gene TRBV7-6 combines with J gene TRBJ2-7, with 11 bases that match TRBD1. Germline V gene lookup returns CDR1 SGHVS and CDR2 FNYEAQ. The CDR3 length is 15 residues. V lost 3 bases and J lost 4; bases outside the gene matches: 5. The CDR3 nucleotides read TGTGCCAGCAGCTTTGGACAGGGGGCGGGTTACGAGCAGTACTTC. It encodes CASSFGQGAGYEQYF. The variable domain in full, completed from reference TRBV7-6 and TRBJ2-7, reads GAGVSQSPRYKVTKRGQDVALRCDPISGHVSLYWYRQALGQGPEFLTYFNYEAQQDKSGLPNDRFSAERPEGSISTLTIQRTEQRDSAMYRCASSFGQGAGYEQYFGPGTRLTVT.

The chain combines TRBV6-6 with TRBJ2-5, with TRBD2 matching 9 bases. CDR1 and CDR2 from the germline V gene are MNHNY and SVGAGI (reference sequence). The CDR3 length is 16 residues. The trim removed 8 bases at V and 5 bases at J, leaving 15 bases unmatched. The CDR3 bases are TGTGCCAGCCGCGGGGGTAGCGGGGGCACGGGGGAGACCCAGTACTTC. Translating gives CASRGGSGGTGETQYF.

As for this clone: One junction end disagrees with the germline gene, perhaps due to a read error. CDR3 DNA sequence: TGCAGTGCTAGGACCGGGACAGCTGCTAGCTTC. Its protein is CSARTGTAASF. The chain links TRBV20-1 to TRBJ1-2; 7 positions agree with TRBD1. The CDR3 runs to 11 residues. From germline, CDR1 is DFQATT and CDR2 SNEGSKA (reference sequence).

This rearrangement joins TRBV15 to TRBJ1-4; D call uncertain. Germline V gene sequence: CDR1 LNHNV, CDR2 YYDKDF (reference sequence). The germline V and J ends were trimmed by 5 bases and 4 bases, with 11 bases remaining between them. CDR3 length equals 14 residues. CDR3 DNA: TGTGCCACCAGCCCGGGTGGGTATAATGAAAAACTGTTTTTT. It is translated as CATSPGGYNEKLFF. The whole variable domain, filled in from reference TRBV15 and TRBJ1-4, reads DAMVIQNPRYQVTQFGKPVTLSCSQTLNHNVMYWYQQKSSQAPKLLFHYYDKDFNNEADTPDNFQSRRPNTSFCFLDIRSPGLGDTAMYLCATSPGGYNEKLFFGSGTQLSVL.

The rearrangement uses TRBV18 and TRBJ1-5; 8 nucleotides match TRBD1. After removal of 2 bases from V and 9 bases from J, the junction contained 6 bases not matched to a gene. CDR3 length equals 14 residues. Germline values: CDR1 KGHSH, CDR2 LQKENI. In nucleotides, the CDR3 is TGTGCCAGCTCACCAAGGACAGGGAAAGTGCCCCAGCATTTT. This sequence encodes CASSPRTGKVPQHF.

The chain is built from TRBV6-5 and TRBJ1-5, with TRBD1 matching over 9 bases. Looked up from germline, CDR1 is MNHEY and CDR2 is SVGAGI. This CDR3 comprises 15 residues. V lost 2 bases and J lost 2; bases outside the gene matches: 1. The CDR3 loop reads CASSYTGGGNQPQHF. For the CDR3, the DNA is TGTGCCAGCAGTTACACAGGGGGCGGCAATCAGCCCCAGCATTTT.

The CDR3 reads CASSHLSARGLATDTQYF. The CDR3 DNA sequence: TGCGCCAGCAGCCACCTGTCGGCCCGAGGACTAGCAACAGATACGCAGTATTTT. The chain joins TRBV4-1 to TRBJ2-3, with TRBD2 matching 8 bases. Germline loops: CDR1 MGHRA, CDR2 YSYEKL. With 3 bases clipped from V and 3 bases from J, the junction kept 14 bases outside the gene matches. The CDR3 extends over 18 amino acids.